Listed below are T cell receptor beta chains from one sample, sequenced in a study of T cell repertoires in aging, cancer and after chemotherapy. One entry per CDR3 protein, called by TCRdb with MiXCR from the multiplex PCR reads. Of some 6,000 distinct CDR3 sequences in the sample, less than 25% are singletons; the top ten hold around a tenth. Sequencing used blood. All receptors come from a human donor in good health. Both conserved end residues are part of each CDR3. D genes are given only for firm matches. Not all rows give a size; the values are once, few, many and, for expanded clones, a class.

clone size: medium-sized
D gene: -
V gene: TRBV4-3
J gene: TRBJ1-4
CDR3 DNA: TGCGCCAGCAGCCAAGATCAATATGGGGTCCCAAAACTGTTTTTT
CDR3 protein: CASSQDQYGVPKLFF

clone size: -
D gene: -
V gene: TRBV12-3/TRBV12-4
J gene: TRBJ2-5
CDR3 DNA: TGTGCCAGCAGTACCCAACGGGGGAAAGAGACCCAGTACTTC
CDR3 protein: CASSTQRGKETQYF

clone size: medium-sized
D gene: -
V gene: TRBV15
J gene: TRBJ2-2
CDR3 DNA: TGTGCCACCAGCAGAGATCAAGGGGCCGGGGAGCTGTTTTTT
CDR3 protein: CATSRDQGAGELFF

clone size: -
D gene: -
V gene: TRBV24-1
J gene: TRBJ1-4
CDR3 DNA: TGTGCCAGCAGTCGTAAGACAGTGGATGAAAAACTGTTTTTT
CDR3 protein: CASSRKTVDEKLFF

clone size: -
D gene: -
V gene: TRBV21-1
J gene: TRBJ1-5
CDR3 DNA: TGTGCCAGCAGCAAAGCGGTGGTATCGCTGGGCAATCAGCCCCAGCATTTT
CDR3 protein: CASSKAVVSLGNQPQHF

clone size: medium-sized
D gene: -
V gene: TRBV7-3
J gene: TRBJ2-1
CDR3 DNA: TGTGCCAGCCCCCGGAGGTTGCTGGGGGTTGATGAGCAGTTCTTC
CDR3 protein: CASPRRLLGVDEQFF

clone size: medium-sized
D gene: -
V gene: TRBV12-3/TRBV12-4
J gene: TRBJ1-3
CDR3 DNA: TGTGCCAGCAGCTGGGACATTGGAAACACCATATATTTT
CDR3 protein: CASSWDIGNTIYF

clone size: medium-sized
D gene: -
V gene: TRBV30
J gene: TRBJ1-5
CDR3 DNA: TGTGCCTGGAGTGTGAACAGGGTCCCTCAGCCCCAGCATTTT
CDR3 protein: CAWSVNRVPQPQHF

clone size: -
D gene: -
V gene: TRBV7-2
J gene: TRBJ1-4
CDR3 DNA: TGTGCCAGCCGACGGACAACTAATGAAAAACTGTTTTTT
CDR3 protein: CASRRTTNEKLFF

clone size: medium-sized
D gene: -
V gene: TRBV6-5
J gene: TRBJ2-1
CDR3 DNA: TGTGCCAGCAGTCCTTCGGGGGATGAGCAGTTCTTC
CDR3 protein: CASSPSGDEQFF

clone size: many
D gene: TRBD2
V gene: TRBV20-1
J gene: TRBJ2-3
CDR3 DNA: TGCAGTGCTAGACTGTCTAGCGGGATCACAGATACGCAGTATTTT
CDR3 protein: CSARLSSGITDTQYF

clone size: medium-sized
D gene: TRBD1
V gene: TRBV10-3
J gene: TRBJ1-1
CDR3 DNA: TGTGCCATCAGTGAGGGACAGGGGGCGCTTGGGACTGAAGCTTTCTTT
CDR3 protein: CAISEGQGALGTEAFF

clone size: medium-sized
D gene: TRBD1
V gene: TRBV19
J gene: TRBJ1-1
CDR3 DNA: TGTGCCAGTAGCCAAGACAGGGTTAACACTGAAGCTTTCTTT
CDR3 protein: CASSQDRVNTEAFF

clone size: medium-sized
D gene: TRBD2
V gene: TRBV20-1
J gene: TRBJ2-7
CDR3 DNA: TGCAGTGCTAGAGATCGGCTAGCGGTGAACTACGAGCAGTACTTC
CDR3 protein: CSARDRLAVNYEQYF

clone size: -
D gene: TRBD2
V gene: TRBV10-2
J gene: TRBJ2-3
CDR3 DNA: TGTGCCATCAAGGGACTAGCGGGGGGTCTAGGAACAGATACGCAGTATTTT
CDR3 protein: CAIKGLAGGLGTDTQYF

clone size: few
D gene: TRBD2
V gene: TRBV20-1
J gene: TRBJ2-3
CDR3 DNA: TGCAGTGCTAGAGAAGCCGGGACTAGGGGCGTTTTTAAGTATTTT
CDR3 protein: CSAREAGTRGVFKYF

clone size: few
D gene: TRBD2
V gene: TRBV12-3/TRBV12-4
J gene: TRBJ2-3
CDR3 DNA: TGTGCCAGCAGCAGGATTAGCGGGGGCCCCAGAGGGACAGATACGCAGTATTTT
CDR3 protein: CASSRISGGPRGTDTQYF

clone size: few
D gene: -
V gene: TRBV5-4
J gene: TRBJ1-5
CDR3 DNA: TGTGCCAGCAGCTTGGAGTTTGCGGCATATAGCAATCAGCCCCAGCATTTT
CDR3 protein: CASSLEFAAYSNQPQHF

clone size: once
D gene: TRBD1
V gene: TRBV7-9
J gene: TRBJ2-5
CDR3 DNA: TGTGCCAGCAGAACGGACAGGGTAGAGACCCAGTACTTC
CDR3 protein: CASRTDRVETQYF